This paragraph covers one T cell receptor beta chain sequence. What it binds is not known. Original data processing: The study took CDR3 differences across clinicopathological groups and made a distant-metastasis classifier for papillary thyroid cancer from them. TCRdb ran MiXCR on the PCR reads. The V and J calls and clone size come from TCRdb's table, not from the authors' own analysis. The profile shows approximately 6,100 clones, approximately 30% of them singletons. These data are taken from a study of metastatic and nonmetastatic thyroid tumors. Study-wide context: The comparison covered peripheral blood and tumor or nodule tissue in malignant and benign thyroid patients. Whole-study results and caveats: Benign nodules were reported to have significantly lower TCR beta diversity than malignant thyroid tumors, in blood and tumor.

This CDR3 has 16 residues. Germline CDR1 reads MNHNS; CDR2 reads SASEGT. V was clipped by 7 bases and J by 5 bases; unmatched bases: 14. Nobody among the patients had been given any treatment before thyroid surgery. The rearrangement uses TRBV6-1 and TRBJ2-5, with TRBD2 identical over 9 bases. Sample: adjacent normal tissue. This sequence originates from a female donor with papillary thyroid cancer or a benign thyroid nodule (not recorded which). Some clones in this sample may be carry-over from other donors' samples. The CDR3 nucleotides are TGTGCCAGCACCAAGGACTATCTAGCGGGGCAGGAGACCCAGTACTTC. Translating it yields CASTKDYLAGQETQYF.